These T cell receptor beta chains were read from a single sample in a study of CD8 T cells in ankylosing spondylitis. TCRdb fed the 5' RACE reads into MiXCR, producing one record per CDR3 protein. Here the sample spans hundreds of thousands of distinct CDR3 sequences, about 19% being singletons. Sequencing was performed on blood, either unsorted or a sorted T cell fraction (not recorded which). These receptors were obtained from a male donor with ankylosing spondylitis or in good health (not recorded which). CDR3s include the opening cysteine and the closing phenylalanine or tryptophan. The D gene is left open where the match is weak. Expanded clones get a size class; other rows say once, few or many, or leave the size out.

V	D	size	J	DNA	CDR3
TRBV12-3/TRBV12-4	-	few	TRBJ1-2	TGTGCCAGCAGGCAGCAGGGTGTAAATGGCTACACCTTC	CASRQQGVNGYTF
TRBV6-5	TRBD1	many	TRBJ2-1	TGTGCCAGCAGTTACGGTCAGGGGGACTACAATGAGCAGTTCTTC	CASSYGQGDYNEQFF
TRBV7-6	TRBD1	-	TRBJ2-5	TGTGCCAGCAGCTTAGGAGACAGGGCCCAAGAGACCCAGTACTTC	CASSLGDRAQETQYF
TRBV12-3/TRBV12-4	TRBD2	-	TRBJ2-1	TGTGCCAGCAGTTTGGGGACTAGGAGCAATGAGCAGTTCTTC	CASSLGTRSNEQFF
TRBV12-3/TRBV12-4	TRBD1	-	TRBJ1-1	TGTGCCAGCAGATCCAGCTGGCAGGGGGCGAACACTGAAGCTTTCTTT	CASRSSWQGANTEAFF
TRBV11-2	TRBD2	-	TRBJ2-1	TGTGCCAGCAGCTTAGTAGCGGGTTTTAAAGATGAGCAGTTCTTC	CASSLVAGFKDEQFF
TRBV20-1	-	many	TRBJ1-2	TGCAGTGCTAGACAGGGGAATAACTATGGCTACACCTTC	CSARQGNNYGYTF
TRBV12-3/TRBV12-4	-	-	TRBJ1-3	TGTGCCAGCCTTTCTGATGGAAACACCATATATTTT	CASLSDGNTIYF
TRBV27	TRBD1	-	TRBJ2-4	TGTGCCAGCAGTCCTACAGGGGTCTCTGATGGGATTCAGTACTTC	CASSPTGVSDGIQYF
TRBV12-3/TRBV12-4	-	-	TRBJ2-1	TGTGCCAGCAGCCCCGCGAGGGTTAGTGAGCAGTTCTTC	CASSPARVSEQFF
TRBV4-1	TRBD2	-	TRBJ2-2	TGCGCCAGCAGCCAACTCCCGGGACTAGGTCCCGGGGAGCTGTTTTTT	CASSQLPGLGPGELFF
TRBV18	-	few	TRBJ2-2	TGTGCCAGCTCCGACAAGAACACCGGGGAGCTGTTTTTT	CASSDKNTGELFF
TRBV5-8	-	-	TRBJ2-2	TGTGCCAGCAGCTTGGGACAGAGCCACACCGGGGAGCTGTTTTTT	CASSLGQSHTGELFF
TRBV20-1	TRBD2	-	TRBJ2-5	TGCAGTGCCCCCACTAGCGGGGGGGGCAGAGAGACCCAGTACTTC	CSAPTSGGGRETQYF
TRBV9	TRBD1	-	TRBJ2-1	TGTGCCAGCAGCTTCCTTACAGGGGGCGGTGAGCAGTTCTTC	CASSFLTGGGEQFF
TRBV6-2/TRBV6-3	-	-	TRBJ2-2	TGTGCCAGCATTGGGGAGTACACCGGGGAGCTGTTTTTT	CASIGEYTGELFF
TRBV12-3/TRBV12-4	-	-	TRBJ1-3	TGTGCCAGCAGCGCTACAGGAACTGGAAACACCATATATTTT	CASSATGTGNTIYF
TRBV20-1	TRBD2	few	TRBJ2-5	TGCAGTGCTAGAGAACTAGCGGGACAAGAGACCCAGTACTTC	CSARELAGQETQYF